This T cell receptor (beta chain) was identified in a study of T-cell reconstitution after alpha-beta-depleted transplantation in children. Germline lookup yields CDR1 MNHNS and CDR2 SASEGT. CDR3 length equals 11 residues. Trimming left V 2 bases short and J 6 bases short, with 4 bases between. This sample's TCRbeta library carried unique molecular identifier barcodes. One entry per CDR3 protein, called by TCRdb with MiXCR from the PCR reads. The sample contains 95,000 to 150,000 distinct CDR3 sequences, approximately 22% of which appear only once. The sequences come from PBMCs, mostly from graft donor cells, collected 180 days after TCRalphabeta/CD19-depleted stem cell transplant. The clonotype originates from a male patient aged 2-15 years who had a stem cell transplant for chronic granulomatous disease, so the T cells may come from the graft donor. J is TRBJ1-1 and V is TRBV6-1; D is unclear. Here the CDR3 reads CASSEKAEAFF. In nucleotides, the CDR3 is TGTGCCAGCAGTGAAAAGGCTGAAGCTTTCTTT.